This T cell receptor beta chain was observed in a study of cytomegalovirus exposure and HLA in healthy donors. Germline CDR1 and CDR2: LGHNA and YSLEER. Trimming removed 1 base from V and 0 bases from J, with 10 bases in between. The CDR3 totals 15 residues. This clone showed up just a few times. Its antigen is not known. Vbeta (60) and Jbeta (13) primers were used in the PCR. TCRdb's table, derived via immunoSEQ multiplex PCR, lists solely in-frame clones and lacks some. The sample yields about 89,000 clones, roughly 76% seen once. Findings and limits, study-wide: Reported findings show TCR beta sequences accurately forecast HLA-A and HLA-B alleles in most subjects. The records held CMV serostatus as the only immune exposure information. Later work found most CMV-associated TCR beta chains apparently HLA-restricted. Prior analysis indicated that the majority of TCR beta V segments exhibited productivity approximately 87% or approximately 30% of the time.

The receptor was derived from a male donor in good health and CMV-seronegative. The material sequenced was PBMCs. The chain is built from TRBV4-3 and TRBJ2-7; D is unclear. The CDR3 reads CASSQGALNSYEQYF. In DNA form, the CDR3 reads TGCGCCAGCAGCCAAGGAGCACTTAACTCCTACGAGCAGTACTTC.